The 4 T cell receptor beta chains presented below share a single source sample, sequenced in a study of blood T cell repertoires in COVID-19. Clones were read by immunoSEQ multiplex PCR, and TCRdb kept only the in-frame ones, dropping some. Of approximately 170,000 clones listed, about 74% are singletons. Specimen: peripheral blood. These receptors were taken from a woman older than 75 with acute or convalescent COVID-19.

The chain recombines TRBV5-1 with TRBJ2-1; D gene ambiguous. Deletions cut 3 bases from V and 1 base from J, with 11 bases between. The CDR3 has 15 amino acids. Germline lookup yields CDR1 SGHRS and CDR2 YFSETQ. The CDR3 DNA reads TGCGCCAGCAGCTCCTCCCCGACTTCCTACAATGAGCAGTTCTTC. It yields the protein CASSSSPTSYNEQFF.

This clone has a handful of counts. The DNA of the CDR3 is TGTGCCAGCAGTGAGCAACTGCTATCGGAGACCCAGTACTTC. Translated: CASSEQLLSETQYF. The rearrangement links TRBV2 to TRBJ2-5; D not resolved. The germline V gene encodes CDR1 SNHLY and CDR2 FYNNEI. This CDR3 is built from 14 residues. The V gene lost 3 bases and the J gene lost 5 bases, with 13 bases spanning the gap.

V gene TRBV9 combines with J gene TRBJ2-1, with 14 positions matching TRBD2. The trim removed 4 bases at V and 7 bases at J, leaving 4 bases unmatched. In germline, CDR1 is SGDLS, CDR2 YYNGEE. The CDR3 length is 15 residues. The CDR3 here is CASSPGTSGSNEQFF. The CDR3 DNA is TGTGCCAGCAGCCCTGGGACTAGCGGGAGTAATGAGCAGTTCTTC.

This clone was observed a few times. The chain recombines TRBV2 with TRBJ2-1; no clear D. Per germline, CDR1 SNHLY and CDR2 FYNNEI. The CDR3 spans 13 residues. The V gene lost 1 base and the J gene lost 9 bases, with 10 bases spanning the gap. The CDR3 DNA sequence: TGTGCCAGCAGTGAAGGCATAGAGGCTGAGCAGTTCTTC. Protein: CASSEGIEAEQFF.